This TCR beta chain was sequenced in a study of CD8+ T cells in alopecia areata. Study-level background: Dosing with tofacitinib proceeded for 6 to 18 months, followed by 6 months off drug.

Notes on this clone: The target antigen is unknown. The missing conserved phenylalanine or tryptophan at the end of this CDR3 makes a read error likely. No DNA is shown, since the ends of the CDR3 on it are uncertain; the CDR3 is the one TCRdb lists.

Germline V lookup: CDR1 SGHDT, CDR2 YYEEEE. The CDR3 length is 12 residues, termini included. General study findings and limits: Higher clonality and more expanded CD8+ clones appeared in lesional than normal scalp.

Extracted RNA was reverse transcribed into cDNA, the sequencing template. Sequencing used immunoSEQ multiplex PCR; TCRdb keeps in-frame clones, though not all of them. The table includes about 140,000 clones, 82% detected once. As to treatment: oral pan-JAK inhibitor, 5-10 mg twice daily. Alopecia areata patients had lesional scalp punch biopsies and peripheral blood taken from them. The sequences come from CD8+ T cells sorted from blood, collected at week 4, from a patient treated with tofacitinib. This TCR came from a human donor with alopecia areata. The V gene is TRBV5-6, the J gene TRBJ2-7; TRBD1 is the table's D call and was not checked against the DNA. The CDR3: CASSLSTGTEFA.